Listed below are T cell receptor beta chains from one sample, sequenced in a study of blood T cell repertoires in COVID-19. TCRdb keeps only in-frame clones here, not all; method: immunoSEQ multiplex PCR. The sample includes 150,000 to 200,000 clones, around nine tenths seen only once; the top ten take 2.1%. The specimen sequenced was peripheral blood. The receptors were gathered from a man between 65 and 85 years old with active or convalescent COVID-19. CDR3s include the opening cysteine and the closing phenylalanine or tryptophan. A D gene is named only where the DNA matches it firmly. Expanded clones are given a class, and other clones once, few, many or no size at all.

TRBV7-9	-	TRBJ2-7	TRBD2	TGTGCCAGCAGCTTAAGCGGAATAGCGGGATCTTCCTACGAGCAGTACTTC	CASSLSGIAGSSYEQYF
TRBV30	-	TRBJ1-5	TRBD1	TGTGCCTGGAGTGGGAACAGGGGGCGCGAGCCCCAGCATTTT	CAWSGNRGREPQHF
TRBV29-1	-	TRBJ1-2	TRBD1	TGCAGCGTTGAGACCCTTGGACAGGGGTATGGCTACACCTTC	CSVETLGQGYGYTF
TRBV28	-	TRBJ2-1	TRBD2	TGTGCCAGCAGGGGGACTAGCGGGGGGTACAATGAGCAGTTCTTC	CASRGTSGGYNEQFF
TRBV5-1	-	TRBJ1-4	TRBD1	TGCGCCAGCAGCCCGGACAGGGGTCGAAAACTGTTTTTT	CASSPDRGRKLFF
TRBV11-2	-	TRBJ2-3	TRBD2	TGTGCCAGCAGCCCTGGGACTAGCGGGAGTGTAAAAGATACGCAGTATTTT	CASSPGTSGSVKDTQYF
TRBV2	-	TRBJ2-3	-	TGTGCCAGCAGTTCCTCCCTCACTAGCACAGATACGCAGTATTTT	CASSSSLTSTDTQYF
TRBV6-1	-	TRBJ1-2	TRBD1	TGTGCCAGCAGTGACAACAGGGGGCAGTTCTATGGCTACACCTTC	CASSDNRGQFYGYTF
TRBV27	-	TRBJ1-2	TRBD1	TGTGCCAGCAGTTTAAAGACAGGGGGCTCTGGCTACACCTTC	CASSLKTGGSGYTF
TRBV5-1	-	TRBJ2-2	TRBD2	TGCGCCAGCAGCTTGGATCGGGGGGTCACCGGGGAGCTGTTTTTT	CASSLDRGVTGELFF
TRBV7-2	-	TRBJ1-5	TRBD1	TGTGCCAGCAGCTTCGGACAGGGCGCGCAGCCCCAGCATTTT	CASSFGQGAQPQHF
TRBV7-2	-	TRBJ1-1	-	TGTGCCAGCAGCCGGACTTTGAACACTGAAGCTTTCTTT	CASSRTLNTEAFF
TRBV20-1	few	TRBJ2-5	TRBD1	TGCAGTGCTAGTGAAGGACAGGGGACGGAGACCCAGTACTTC	CSASEGQGTETQYF
TRBV27	-	TRBJ2-1	TRBD2	TGTGCCAGCATGGGTAGCGGGGGGCCGGCCAATGAGCAGTTCTTC	CASMGSGGPANEQFF
TRBV6-6	once	TRBJ2-4	TRBD2	TGTGCCAGCACCAGGAACCCGGGAGGGGTCACAAACATTCAGTACTTC	CASTRNPGGVTNIQYF
TRBV6-5	few	TRBJ1-5	-	TGTGCCAGCAGTTACTCTCGGAATCAGCCCCAGCATTTT	CASSYSRNQPQHF
TRBV9	-	TRBJ2-3	TRBD2	TGTGCCAGCAGCGTAACCCGACTAGCTGACACAGATACGCAGTATTTT	CASSVTRLADTDTQYF
TRBV13	once	TRBJ1-6	TRBD1	TGTGCCAGCCGATATAGGACAGGGGGCAGCGGTTCACCCCTCCACTTT	CASRYRTGGSGSPLHF
TRBV6-5	-	TRBJ2-5	TRBD1	TGTGCCAGCAGGCGACAGGGGAAAGAGACCCAGTACTTC	CASRRQGKETQYF
TRBV27	-	TRBJ1-3	TRBD1	TGTGCCAGCAGCCCGGGACAGCTTCTTGGAAACACCATATATTTT	CASSPGQLLGNTIYF
TRBV2	-	TRBJ2-7	-	TGTGCCAGCAGTGGTGTATACGAGCAGTACTTC	CASSGVYEQYF
TRBV10-3	-	TRBJ1-2	TRBD1	TGTGCCATCAGGACAGGGGAACCCTATGGCTACACCTTC	CAIRTGEPYGYTF
TRBV9	-	TRBJ2-3	TRBD2	TGTGCCAGCAGCATACAGGGACTAGCGGCGACAGATACGCAGTATTTT	CASSIQGLAATDTQYF
TRBV27	-	TRBJ2-7	TRBD1	TGTGCCAGCAGTTTCCGGACAGGGGGTTACTTC	CASSFRTGGYF
TRBV21-1	-	TRBJ2-7	-	TGTGCCAGCAGCGGGGGGGGTCCAACTTACGAGCAGTACTTC	CASSGGGPTYEQYF
TRBV28	-	TRBJ1-2	-	TGTGCCACCACGGACAGAGAGACGGGCTACACCTTC	CATTDRETGYTF
TRBV27	-	TRBJ1-5	TRBD1	TGTGCCAGCAGTTCCTCCGGGACAGGGGGCCGGCAGCCCCAGCATTTT	CASSSSGTGGRQPQHF
TRBV2	-	TRBJ2-7	-	TGTGCCAGCATGGAGGGGCTTTATAACGAGCAGTACTTC	CASMEGLYNEQYF
TRBV19	-	TRBJ1-2	TRBD1	TGTGCCAGTACCGAGACAGGGAACTATGGCTACACCTTC	CASTETGNYGYTF
TRBV30	-	TRBJ1-1	-	TGTGCCTGGACCGCGAGTCACACTGAAGCTTTCTTT	CAWTASHTEAFF
TRBV6-5	few	TRBJ1-2	-	TGTGCCAGCAGTTACTCCTCTAACTATGGCTACACCTTC	CASSYSSNYGYTF
TRBV2	-	TRBJ2-2	-	TGTGCCAGCAGTGATCGGCAGGGGGGTATTGGGGAGCTGTTTTTT	CASSDRQGGIGELFF
TRBV18	-	TRBJ1-1	-	TGTGCCAGCTCACCAGGAGAGAATCGCGTGAACACTGAAGCTTTCTTT	CASSPGENRVNTEAFF
TRBV4-3	-	TRBJ2-2	-	TGCGCCAGCAGCCAAGACAGGCCGGGGAGCGGGGAGCTGTTTTTT	CASSQDRPGSGELFF
TRBV30	-	TRBJ2-1	-	TGTGCCTGGAGTGTACGGGATGAGCAGTTCTTC	CAWSVRDEQFF
TRBV19	-	TRBJ1-5	TRBD1	TGTGCCAGTAGTATCGGGACAGGGGGTCGACAGCCCCAGCATTTT	CASSIGTGGRQPQHF
TRBV24-1	few	TRBJ2-7	TRBD2	TGTGCCACCAGCCGGGAGGTCGGCGAGCAGTACTTC	CATSREVGEQYF
TRBV10-3	few	TRBJ2-1	-	TGTGCCATCAGGGGGACTGGGAGTTACAATGAGCAGTTCTTC	CAIRGTGSYNEQFF
TRBV6-2/TRBV6-3	-	TRBJ1-5	-	TGTGCCAGCAGTTACTCGGGGCCCGGTCATCAGCCCCAGCATTTT	CASSYSGPGHQPQHF
TRBV5-1	-	TRBJ1-4	TRBD1	TGCGCCAGCAGCCTGGGGGACAGCTCTAATGAAAAACTGTTTTTT	CASSLGDSSNEKLFF
TRBV15	-	TRBJ2-7	-	TGTGCCACCAGCCCAGCGAGGACAGCGCGAGAGCAGTACTTC	CATSPARTAREQYF
TRBV2	-	TRBJ2-1	TRBD2	TGTGCCAGCAGTGAAGGGACTAGTGATTTGGTGCTCTTCTTC	CASSEGTSDLVLFF
TRBV27	-	TRBJ2-1	-	TGTGCCAGCAGTTTACGCGGGCAGGGGGGATTCGATGAGCAGTTCTTC	CASSLRGQGGFDEQFF
TRBV18	-	TRBJ1-1	-	TGTGCCAGCTCGTACGACAGGACAAGGGACACTGAAGCTTTCTTT	CASSYDRTRDTEAFF
TRBV30	-	TRBJ1-5	-	TGTGCCTGGAGTAAGGGGCCAGAAAGCGTTTATAGCAATCAGCCCCAGCATTTT	CAWSKGPESVYSNQPQHF
TRBV28	-	TRBJ1-1	TRBD1	TGTGCCAGCAGTAGAGGGGGCGACACTGAAGCTTTCTTT	CASSRGGDTEAFF
TRBV18	-	TRBJ1-1	-	TGTGCCAGCTCACCCTGGGGCAGCTTGAACACTGAAGCTTTCTTT	CASSPWGSLNTEAFF
TRBV10-2	-	TRBJ2-3	TRBD2	TGCGCCAGCAGCTGGCTAGCGGTTCGGCCAGATACGCAGTATTTT	CASSWLAVRPDTQYF
TRBV28	-	TRBJ2-2	-	TGTGCCAGCAGTTACTCTGGGGGGACTGGAGGGACCGGGGAGCTGTTTTTT	CASSYSGGTGGTGELFF
TRBV5-1	few	TRBJ2-1	TRBD1	TGCGCCAGCAGCTTAACAGGGGACTCCTACAATGAGCAGTTCTTC	CASSLTGDSYNEQFF
TRBV19	-	TRBJ1-2	TRBD1	TGTGCCAGTAGTGTGGACAGGGACTATGGCTACACCTTC	CASSVDRDYGYTF
TRBV5-4	-	TRBJ1-1	TRBD1	TGTGCCAGCAGCAGGGGACAGAACAAAGTGAACACTGAAGCTTTCTTT	CASSRGQNKVNTEAFF
TRBV2	-	TRBJ2-5	TRBD2	TGTGCCAGCAGTGCCCCGGGGGGGCTCGGGCAAGAGACCCAGTACTTC	CASSAPGGLGQETQYF
TRBV19	-	TRBJ1-6	-	TGTGCCAGTAGTATAACAGGGCCGAAAGACTCACCCCTCCACTTT	CASSITGPKDSPLHF
TRBV5-4	-	TRBJ1-2	-	TGTGCCAGCAGCTTGGAGGGGGTGACTAACTATGGCTACACCTTC	CASSLEGVTNYGYTF
TRBV9	-	TRBJ2-7	TRBD2	TGTGCCAGCAGCGAGACTAGCGGGGGCTACGAGCAGTACTTC	CASSETSGGYEQYF
TRBV7-2	-	TRBJ2-7	TRBD2	TGTGCCAGCAGCTTGACTAGCGGGGCCTCCTACGAGCAGTACTTC	CASSLTSGASYEQYF
TRBV5-6	-	TRBJ2-4	TRBD1	TGTGCCAGCAGCAATGGACAGGGCCGTGCCATTCAGTACTTC	CASSNGQGRAIQYF
TRBV5-4	-	TRBJ1-4	TRBD1	TGTGCCAGCAGCTTCAGGGGGCGCGTACCTAATGAAAAACTGTTTTTT	CASSFRGRVPNEKLFF